This T cell receptor beta chain was sequenced in a study of T-cell memory formation after mild COVID-19. This CDR3 region has 10 residues. The germline V and J ends were trimmed by 4 bases and 0 bases, with 1 base remaining between them. The germline CDR1 and CDR2 sequences are SQVTM and ANQGSEA. After 5'RACE with constant-segment primers, TCR alpha and TCR beta cDNA libraries carrying sample barcodes and UMIs were obtained. MiXCR was run by TCRdb on the 5' RACE reads, yielding one entry per CDR3 protein. This table has about 470,000 distinct CDR3 sequences, 18% appearing once. Ten or more counts support this clonotype. The antigen is not known. The study, taken as a whole, reports: CD4/CD8 balance characterized clones contracting day 15 to 85, and CD4+ skew characterized later expanders. Second-wave clones peaking on day 37 lacked confirmed SARS-CoV-2 specificity.

The J gene is TRBJ2-7, the V gene TRBV29-1; D gene uncertain. The receptor's source is an adult woman who had mild COVID-19 (a few samples of this study predate the infection). Cell type and time point are not known. What was sequenced was PBMCs or a T cell subset sorted from them (not recorded which). CDR3 amino acids: CSVGSYEQYF. CDR3 DNA sequence: TGCAGCGTTGGCTCCTACGAGCAGTACTTC.